One sample yielded the 18 T cell receptor beta chains listed below, sequenced in a study of cytotoxic CD8 clonotypes in ibrutinib-treated CLL. Sequencing was performed with immunoSEQ multiplex PCR; in TCRdb, only in-frame clones are kept and a portion is missing. The sample has 40,000 or so clones, approximately 65% seen once. Material: PBMCs, obtained after 24 months of ibrutinib treatment. These receptors originate from a human donor with chronic lymphocytic leukemia.

V and J are TRBV6-5 and TRBJ2-1; 11 nucleotides match TRBD1. Trimming took 5 bases from V and 2 from J; bases not matched to a gene: 2. There are 15 residues in the CDR3. The V gene's germline CDR1 is MNHEY and CDR2 SVGAGI. The CDR3 region has the DNA TGTGCCAGCAGTATGGACAGGGGGCCCTACAATGAGCAGTTCTTC. Translated: CASSMDRGPYNEQFF.

V gene TRBV7-8 combines with J gene TRBJ1-6; TRBD1 matches at 11 bases. Germline trimming cut 2 bases from V and 2 bases from J; bases unmatched to any gene: 8. Germline V lookup: CDR1 SGHVS, CDR2 FQNEAQ. This CDR3 is built from 19 residues. The CDR3 loop is CASSLWRTGGNTYNSPLHF. The CDR3 region has the DNA TGTGCCAGCAGCTTATGGAGGACAGGGGGCAATACCTATAATTCACCCCTCCACTTT.

This clone has a handful of counts. V and J are TRBV5-8 and TRBJ2-7; 14 nucleotides align to TRBD2. The germline CDR1 and CDR2 sequences are SGHTS and YDEGEE. The CDR3 extends over 17 amino acids. V dropped 4 bases and J dropped 2; count of bases not matched to a gene: 8. The CDR3 loop reads CASSMGLAGEGAYEQYF. The CDR3 nucleotides are TGTGCCAGCAGCATGGGACTAGCGGGAGAGGGGGCCTACGAGCAGTACTTC.

V is TRBV19 and J is TRBJ1-6; possible D gene TRBD1, 5 bases. CDR3 length: 14 residues. Trimming cost V 3 bases and J 7 bases, with 10 bases left between them. In germline, CDR1 is LNHDA, CDR2 SQIVND (reference sequence). The CDR3 sequence: CASSMGVENSPLHF. CDR3 nucleotides: TGTGCCAGTAGTATGGGGGTAGAGAATTCACCCCTCCACTTT. Looking up the rest from reference TRBV19 and TRBJ1-6 gives the full variable domain: DGGITQSPKYLFRKEGQNVTLSCEQNLNHDAMYWYRQDPGQGLRLIYYSQIVNDFQKGDIAEGYSVSREKKESFPLTVTSAQKNPTAFYLCASSMGVENSPLHFGNGTRLTVT.

CDR3 DNA: TGTGCCAGCAGTGAGGGAGGGCGGGTGAGCTCCTACAATGAGCAGTTCTTC. Its protein product is CASSEGGRVSSYNEQFF. The gene calls are TRBV2 and TRBJ2-1; TRBD2 matches 7 bases. CDR1 is SNHLY and CDR2 is FYNNEI in the germline V gene. CDR3 size: 17 residues. The trim removed 3 bases at V and 0 bases at J, leaving 8 bases unmatched.

The V gene is TRBV7-9, the J gene TRBJ1-1, with a possible D match to TRBD1 (6 bases). Per germline, CDR1 SEHNR and CDR2 FQNEAQ (reference sequence). The V end was cut by 4 bases, the J end by 1 base, with 10 bases between. CDR3 length: 14 residues. The CDR3 reads CASSSPRGNTEAFF. The DNA for the CDR3 is TGTGCCAGCAGCTCCCCCAGGGGGAACACTGAAGCTTTCTTT. The variable domain in full, completed from reference TRBV7-9 and TRBJ1-1, reads DTGVSQNPRHKITKRGQNVTFRCDPISEHNRLYWYRQTLGQGPEFLTYFQNEAQLEKSRLLSDRFSAERPKGSFSTLEIQRTEQGDSAMYLCASSSPRGNTEAFFGQGTRLTVV.

The table lists this clone with many counts. The gene calls are TRBV23-1 and TRBJ1-2; no definite D call. TRBV23-1 falls under the ORF class, with uncertain function. This CDR3 spans 20 amino acids. Trimming left V 2 bases short and J 1 base short, with 26 bases between. In nucleotides, the CDR3 is TGCGCCAGCAGTCAACAGCGAACGATGGGGAACAGCGAACATAACTATGGCTACACCTTC. It translates to CASSQQRTMGNSEHNYGYTF.

The sample holds a few counts of this clone. The V call is TRBV7-8, the J call TRBJ1-2, with TRBD1 matching over 11 bases. V dropped 1 base and J dropped 8; count of bases not matched to a gene: 3. Germline values: CDR1 SGHVS, CDR2 FQNEAQ. This CDR3 spans 14 amino acids. The CDR3 reads CASSLGGQGGGYTF. CDR3 sequence (DNA): TGTGCCAGCAGCTTAGGGGGACAGGGGGGCGGCTACACCTTC.

In this sample, this clone turned up once. The chain uses TRBV6-1 and TRBJ1-3, with 7 positions matching TRBD1. The CDR3 extends over 15 amino acids. The germline gives CDR1 MNHNS, CDR2 SASEGT. V lost 5 bases, J lost 5 bases, and 9 bases stayed unmatched. The CDR3 loop reads CASSSSSTGRNTIYF. The CDR3 DNA sequence: TGTGCCAGCAGTTCTTCTTCGACAGGGAGAAACACCATATATTTT.

The V and J genes are TRBV4-2 and TRBJ1-3; no clear D gene. Germline CDR1 LGHNA, CDR2 YNFKEQ. The V end lost 0 bases, the J end lost 4 bases, and 7 bases lay between the germline ends. The CDR3 is made up of 14 amino acids. For the CDR3, the DNA is TGTGCCAGCAGCCAAGATCCAGGCGGAAACACCATATATTTT. This sequence encodes CASSQDPGGNTIYF.

The sample holds a few counts of this clone. The CDR3 loop is CASSLAGTASGNTIYF. The CDR3 coding sequence is TGCGCCAGCAGCTTGGCCGGGACCGCGTCTGGAAACACCATATATTTT. The V gene is TRBV5-1, the J gene TRBJ1-3; D is perhaps TRBD1 (5 bases). The length of the CDR3 is 16 residues. The ends were cut back, 0 bases at V and 1 base at J, with 11 bases in the middle. Germline loops: CDR1 SGHRS, CDR2 YFSETQ.

The J gene is TRBJ2-1, the V gene TRBV19; D ambiguous. This CDR3 region has 13 residues. V dropped 5 bases and J dropped 6 bases, with 11 bases sitting between them. Germline CDR1 LNHDA, CDR2 SQIVND (reference sequence). CDR3 protein: CASSAPLGNEQFF. The CDR3 DNA reads TGTGCCAGTAGTGCGCCGCTGGGCAATGAGCAGTTCTTC.

This rearrangement joins TRBV7-9 to TRBJ2-3; TRBD2 agrees at 12 bases. The V and J ends lost 8 bases and 0 bases, in that order; junction bases with no gene match: 9. There are 17 residues in the CDR3. CDR1 and CDR2 from the germline V gene are SEHNR and FQNEAQ (reference sequence). CDR3 in amino acids: CASRKLAGGPSTDTQYF. In DNA form, the CDR3 reads TGTGCCAGCCGAAAACTAGCGGGAGGTCCGAGCACAGATACGCAGTATTTT. Complete variable domain (other parts from reference TRBV7-9 and TRBJ2-3): DTGVSQNPRHKITKRGQNVTFRCDPISEHNRLYWYRQTLGQGPEFLTYFQNEAQLEKSRLLSDRFSAERPKGSFSTLEIQRTEQGDSAMYLCASRKLAGGPSTDTQYFGPGTRLTVL.

The rearrangement uses TRBV30 and TRBJ2-7; D is possibly TRBD2 (5 bases). Germline V CDR1 and CDR2: GTSNPN, SVGIG (reference sequence). This CDR3 has 13 residues. Trimming shortened V by 2 bases and J by 6 bases, and 14 bases separated the two germline ends. This chain's CDR3 is CAWSNNRGFEQYF. CDR3 bases: TGTGCCTGGAGTAACAACCGAGGGTTCGAGCAGTACTTC. Together with reference TRBV30 and TRBJ2-7, the CDR3 gives the full variable domain: SQTIHQWPATLVQPVGSPLSLECTVEGTSNPNLYWYRQAAGRGLQLLFYSVGIGQISSEVPQNLSASRPQDRQFILSSKKLLLSDSGFYLCAWSNNRGFEQYFGPGTRLTVT.

This clone was observed once. The chain combines TRBV5-6 with TRBJ1-5; TRBD1 aligns across 9 bases. The CDR3 extends over 15 amino acids. V shed 1 base, J shed 6 bases, and the junction held 5 bases outside the gene matches. Germline CDR1 is SGHDT and CDR2 is YYEEEE. As DNA, the CDR3 is TGTGCCAGCAGCTTGTGGGACAGGGCGATTCAGCCCCAGCATTTT. It specifies CASSLWDRAIQPQHF.

Details on this clone: The sample has other DNA sequences that encode this CDR3 too. This chain joins TRBV5-6 and TRBJ1-2, with TRBD1 identical over 10 bases. J gave up 2 bases and V 4 bases, and 2 bases lay outside the gene matches. The CDR3 covers 14 residues. The germline V gene encodes CDR1 SGHDT and CDR2 YYEEEE. The DNA of the CDR3 is TGTGCCAGCAGCCCGACAGGGGGCAACTATGGCTACACCTTC. Its translation is CASSPTGGNYGYTF.

The chain is built from TRBV29-1 and TRBJ2-2; D is undetermined. There are 11 residues in the CDR3. The V end was cut by 4 bases, the J end by 6 bases, with 6 bases between. The germline V gene encodes CDR1 SQVTM and CDR2 ANQGSEA. The DNA of the CDR3 is TGCAGCGTTGTAGGTTCCGGGGAGCTGTTTTTT. Translation: CSVVGSGELFF.

The rearrangement links TRBV16 to TRBJ1-2; no firm D call. V lost 4 bases to trimming and J lost 8 bases, with 8 bases between them. Germline V gene lookup returns CDR1 KGHSY and CDR2 FQNENV. This CDR3 contains 11 residues. In nucleotides, the CDR3 is TGTGCCAGCAGCCCTACGAAGGGCTACACCTTC. Encoded protein: CASSPTKGYTF.